A selection of T cell receptor beta chains follows, all from one sample in a study of shared clonotypes between healthy human individuals. The table came from immunoSEQ multiplex PCR; TCRdb's copy has only in-frame clones and leaves some out. The table lists 650,000 to 750,000 clones, about 78% of them singletons. The source material was memory CD4+ T cells sorted from blood. The receptor set was obtained from a woman in her 30s in good health. Both conserved end residues are part of each CDR3. A D gene is named only where the DNA matches it firmly. Size is stated for part of the rows, as once, few or many counts, or as a class when the clone is expanded.

v_call	d_call	clone_size	j_call	cdr3_aa	cdr3_nt
TRBV20-1	-	-	TRBJ2-7	CSARSSYEQYF	TGCAGTGCTAGAAGCTCCTACGAGCAGTACTTC
TRBV2	-	-	TRBJ1-2	CASSAQGSDYGYTF	TGTGCCAGCAGCGCCCAGGGATCGGACTATGGCTACACCTTC
TRBV10-3	TRBD1	-	TRBJ1-4	CAISVDRGEKLFF	TGTGCCATCAGTGTGGACAGGGGTGAAAAACTGTTTTTT
TRBV28	-	-	TRBJ2-7	CASSSGTPGVHEQYF	TGTGCCAGCAGCTCCGGGACCCCGGGAGTCCACGAGCAGTACTTC
TRBV7-9	TRBD1	-	TRBJ1-1	CASSLNRGREAFF	TGTGCCAGCAGCCTGAACAGGGGTCGCGAAGCTTTCTTT
TRBV2	-	-	TRBJ2-3	CASKYFPDTQYF	TGTGCCTCCAAGTATTTTCCAGATACGCAGTATTTT
TRBV5-1	-	-	TRBJ1-1	CASSLGANTEAFF	TGCGCCAGCAGCTTGGGGGCGAACACTGAAGCTTTCTTT
TRBV7-9	TRBD1	once	TRBJ1-1	CASSNQGDTEAFF	TGTGCCAGCAGCAACCAGGGGGACACTGAAGCTTTCTTT
TRBV28	-	-	TRBJ2-3	CASRDWSTDTQYF	TGTGCCAGCAGGGACTGGAGCACAGATACGCAGTATTTT
TRBV28	TRBD1	-	TRBJ1-5	CASSSGTVNQPQHF	TGTGCCAGCAGTTCAGGGACAGTTAATCAGCCCCAGCATTTT
TRBV5-1	-	-	TRBJ2-7	CASSRGTGFYEQYF	TGCGCCAGCAGCCGTGGGACTGGATTCTACGAGCAGTACTTC
TRBV18	TRBD1	-	TRBJ2-5	CASSPLGQARETQYF	TGTGCCAGCTCACCACTGGGACAGGCCCGGGAGACCCAGTACTTC
TRBV5-1	-	-	TRBJ1-5	CASSVGLSRNQPQHF	TGCGCCAGCAGCGTGGGCCTGTCTCGCAATCAGCCCCAGCATTTT
TRBV7-2	-	-	TRBJ1-3	CASSLDALSGTTIYF	TGTGCCAGCAGCTTAGATGCACTCTCTGGAACCACCATATATTTT
TRBV16	-	-	TRBJ2-7	CASSQFLYEQYF	TGTGCCAGCAGCCAATTTCTCTACGAGCAGTACTTC
TRBV5-4	TRBD1	-	TRBJ2-3	CASSSDRAGDTQYF	TGTGCCAGCAGCTCCGACAGGGCAGGCGATACGCAGTATTTT
TRBV7-2	TRBD2	-	TRBJ2-7	CASSLVPGLAYEQYF	TGTGCCAGCAGCTTAGTACCGGGACTAGCCTACGAGCAGTACTTC
TRBV19	TRBD2	-	TRBJ2-3	CASSPPGILLAGGTDTQYF	TGTGCCAGTAGTCCCCCGGGCATCCTACTAGCGGGAGGGACAGATACGCAGTATTTT
TRBV13	TRBD2	-	TRBJ2-1	CATLRLAEHNEQFF	TGTGCCACCCTCCGGCTAGCGGAGCACAATGAGCAGTTCTTC
TRBV7-2	TRBD2	few	TRBJ2-1	CASSSSSGVTYNEQFF	TGTGCCAGCAGCTCCTCGAGCGGGGTAACCTACAATGAGCAGTTCTTC
TRBV5-6	-	-	TRBJ1-2	CASSPGPHGYTF	TGTGCCAGCAGCCCGGGACCACATGGCTACACCTTC
TRBV7-8	-	-	TRBJ2-5	CASSSRRASKETQYF	TGTGCCAGCAGCTCGAGAAGGGCTAGTAAAGAGACCCAGTACTTC
TRBV9	TRBD2	-	TRBJ2-1	CASSVGTSGTNEQFF	TGTGCCAGCAGCGTAGGTACTAGCGGGACCAATGAGCAGTTCTTC
TRBV10-3	TRBD2	few	TRBJ2-3	CAIKSSGTSTDTQYF	TGTGCCATCAAAAGTAGCGGGACCAGCACAGATACGCAGTATTTT
TRBV6-1	-	few	TRBJ1-2	CASSEAPSGNYGYTF	TGTGCCAGCAGTGAAGCGCCTTCGGGGAACTATGGCTACACCTTC
TRBV7-9	-	-	TRBJ1-1	CASSLDRHSGTEAFF	TGTGCCAGCAGCTTAGATAGACATAGTGGAACTGAAGCTTTCTTT
TRBV11-2	TRBD2	-	TRBJ2-7	CASSLGRSSGRAYEQYF	TGTGCCAGCAGCTTAGGTCGGTCCAGCGGGAGGGCCTACGAGCAGTACTTC
TRBV6-4	-	few	TRBJ2-1	CASTSSYNEQFF	TGTGCCAGCACTAGCTCATACAATGAGCAGTTCTTC
TRBV11-2	-	-	TRBJ2-1	CASSLSRPGTVRYNEQFF	TGTGCCAGCAGCTTAAGTCGGCCGGGAACCGTTCGCTACAATGAGCAGTTCTTC
TRBV18	-	-	TRBJ1-1	CASSPPSGGSRTEAFF	TGTGCCAGCTCACCACCTTCGGGGGGATCGAGGACTGAAGCTTTCTTT
TRBV5-1	-	-	TRBJ2-1	CASSSYVDEQFF	TGCGCCAGCAGCTCATATGTCGATGAGCAGTTCTTC
TRBV11-2	-	-	TRBJ2-1	CASSLQAGPNEQFF	TGTGCCAGCAGCTTACAAGCGGGCCCAAATGAGCAGTTCTTC
TRBV28	TRBD2	many	TRBJ2-3	CASQAGGNTDTQYF	TGTGCCAGCCAAGCGGGAGGGAACACAGATACGCAGTATTTT
TRBV27	TRBD2	-	TRBJ2-1	CASSLKTSGNEQFF	TGTGCCAGCAGTTTAAAGACTAGCGGCAATGAGCAGTTCTTC
TRBV19	-	-	TRBJ1-1	CASRVRVRYTEAFF	TGTGCCAGTAGGGTTAGGGTCCGTTACACTGAAGCTTTCTTT
TRBV7-6	TRBD2	-	TRBJ2-3	CASSLGYRTSGVTDTQYF	TGTGCCAGCAGCTTAGGTTATCGGACTAGCGGAGTCACAGATACGCAGTATTTT
TRBV27	TRBD1	-	TRBJ1-1	CASSWNRGLDTEAFF	TGTGCCAGCAGTTGGAACAGGGGCTTGGACACTGAAGCTTTCTTT
TRBV19	-	-	TRBJ1-4	CASSDPGHLNEKLFF	TGTGCCAGTAGCGATCCGGGACACCTAAATGAAAAACTGTTTTTT
TRBV19	TRBD2	once	TRBJ2-2	CASSIQTSATGELFF	TGTGCCAGTAGTATCCAGACTAGCGCCACCGGGGAGCTGTTTTTT
TRBV9	-	-	TRBJ2-3	CASSYDYTDTQYF	TGTGCCAGCAGCTACGACTACACAGATACGCAGTATTTT
TRBV11-3	TRBD1	once	TRBJ2-3	CASSKGTGGDTQYF	TGTGCCAGCAGCAAAGGGACAGGGGGAGATACGCAGTATTTT
TRBV28	-	-	TRBJ1-2	CASRLGGQTYGYTF	TGTGCCAGCAGATTAGGTGGACAGACCTATGGCTACACCTTC
TRBV7-3	TRBD2	-	TRBJ2-2	CASSLDGLAGGTGELFF	TGTGCCAGCAGCTTGGACGGACTAGCGGGCGGGACCGGGGAGCTGTTTTTT
TRBV7-3	TRBD2	-	TRBJ2-1	CASSQGGLAGGAGSEQFF	TGTGCCAGCAGTCAGGGGGGACTAGCGGGAGGAGCTGGTAGTGAGCAGTTCTTC
TRBV7-3	-	few	TRBJ1-1	CASSQIAGNTEAFF	TGTGCCAGCAGCCAGATCGCGGGGAACACTGAAGCTTTCTTT
TRBV28	TRBD2	-	TRBJ2-3	CASSLGGGRRVADTQYF	TGTGCCAGCAGTTTAGGGGGCGGGAGGCGTGTGGCAGATACGCAGTATTTT
TRBV11-2	TRBD1	-	TRBJ2-1	CASSKNRGDHNEQFF	TGTGCCAGCAGCAAGAACAGGGGGGACCACAATGAGCAGTTCTTC
TRBV4-1	TRBD2	-	TRBJ2-1	CASSLGLAGEFEQFF	TGCGCCAGCAGCCTAGGACTAGCGGGAGAATTCGAGCAGTTCTTC
TRBV29-1	TRBD1	-	TRBJ2-7	CSAGRTGDSYEQYF	TGCAGCGCAGGAAGAACAGGGGACTCCTACGAGCAGTACTTC
TRBV28	TRBD1	-	TRBJ2-2	CASRASTGQLNTGELFF	TGTGCCAGCAGAGCTTCCACGGGACAGTTAAACACCGGGGAGCTGTTTTTT
TRBV10-3	-	few	TRBJ2-7	CAISDRASGVYEQYF	TGTGCCATCAGTGACCGGGCCTCAGGGGTCTACGAGCAGTACTTC
TRBV2	-	-	TRBJ1-2	CASSSATTGGYTF	TGTGCCAGCAGTTCCGCAACAACAGGGGGCTACACCTTC
TRBV9	-	-	TRBJ2-3	CASSPRQEATDTQYF	TGTGCCAGCAGCCCAAGGCAGGAAGCTACAGATACGCAGTATTTT
TRBV29-1	TRBD2	-	TRBJ2-7	CSVEDRDGRYHYEQYF	TGCAGCGTTGAAGATAGGGACGGGAGGTACCACTACGAGCAGTACTTC
TRBV28	TRBD1	-	TRBJ1-4	CASSLATGVNEKLFF	TGTGCCAGCAGTTTGGCGACAGGGGTTAATGAAAAACTGTTTTTT
TRBV7-9	TRBD1	-	TRBJ2-7	CASSKQQGTAYEQYF	TGTGCCAGCAGCAAGCAACAGGGGACAGCCTACGAGCAGTACTTC
TRBV28	-	once	TRBJ1-1	CASSIGGGTEAFF	TGTGCCAGCTCCATCGGGGGTGGCACTGAAGCTTTCTTT
TRBV11-2	TRBD1	-	TRBJ2-4	CASSEQGAGENIQYF	TGTGCCAGCAGCGAACAGGGGGCTGGCGAAAACATTCAGTACTTC
TRBV28	-	-	TRBJ1-2	CASSFRADYGYTF	TGTGCCAGCAGCTTCAGGGCTGACTATGGCTACACCTTC